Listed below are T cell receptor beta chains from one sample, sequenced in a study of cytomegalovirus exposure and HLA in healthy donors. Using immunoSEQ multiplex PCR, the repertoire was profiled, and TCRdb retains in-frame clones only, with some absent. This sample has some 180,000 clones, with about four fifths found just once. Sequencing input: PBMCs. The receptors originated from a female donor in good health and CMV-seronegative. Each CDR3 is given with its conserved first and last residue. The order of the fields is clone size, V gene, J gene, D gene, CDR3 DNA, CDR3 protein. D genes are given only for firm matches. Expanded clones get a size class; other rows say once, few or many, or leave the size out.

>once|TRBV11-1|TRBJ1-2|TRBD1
TGTGCCAGCAGCCCCACCCCGACAGGGGAGAATGGCTACACCTTC
CASSPTPTGENGYTF
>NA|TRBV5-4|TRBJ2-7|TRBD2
TGTGCCAGCAGCCCGACCCGAGCGGGAGGGAACGAGCAGTACTTC
CASSPTRAGGNEQYF
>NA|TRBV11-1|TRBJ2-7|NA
TGTGCCAGCAGCTTAGACAGGGGACTCTCCTACGAGCAGTACTTC
CASSLDRGLSYEQYF
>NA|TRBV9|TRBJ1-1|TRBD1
TGTGCCAGCAGCCTTTGGGACAGGGACACTGAAGCTTTCTTT
CASSLWDRDTEAFF
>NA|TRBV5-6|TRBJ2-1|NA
TGTGCCAGCAGAAGCGAACCGGGGTCAAAGAATGAGCAGTTCTTC
CASRSEPGSKNEQFF
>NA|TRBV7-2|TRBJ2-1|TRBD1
TGTGCCACCAGTCGACAGGGGATTTACAATGAGCAGTTCTTC
CATSRQGIYNEQFF
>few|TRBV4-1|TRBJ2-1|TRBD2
TGCGCCAGCAGCCAAGATTCCAGCGGGGGGGTCTACAATGAGCAGTTCTTC
CASSQDSSGGVYNEQFF
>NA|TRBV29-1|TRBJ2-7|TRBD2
TGCAGCGTTGACTCTGGGGCGCCAGGGAGGGGCGACGAGCAGTACTTC
CSVDSGAPGRGDEQYF
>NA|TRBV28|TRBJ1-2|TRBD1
TGTGCCAGCAGTCTCCTTGAGACAGGGGGAAGCTATGGCTACACCTTC
CASSLLETGGSYGYTF
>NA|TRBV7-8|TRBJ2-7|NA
TGTGCCAGCAGCTTAAAGGTCGGGGTCGAGCAGTACTTC
CASSLKVGVEQYF
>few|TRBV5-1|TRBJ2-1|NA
TGCGCCAGCAGCTTGGACGCGTCAGGGGTGCCCGGATACAATGAGCAGTTCTTC
CASSLDASGVPGYNEQFF
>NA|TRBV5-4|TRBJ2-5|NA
TGTGCCAGCAGCTCCCGGGCGGGGGCCGAGCAAGAGACCCAGTACTTC
CASSSRAGAEQETQYF
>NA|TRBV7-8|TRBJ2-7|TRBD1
TGTGCCAGCAGCAAATCGGACAGGTCATCCTCCTACGAGCAGTACTTC
CASSKSDRSSSYEQYF
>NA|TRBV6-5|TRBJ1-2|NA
TGCGCCAGCAGTTTGGGTAGGGAGGGCGGCTACACCTTC
CASSLGREGGYTF
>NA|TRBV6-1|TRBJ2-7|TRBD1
TGTGCCACCTTCCTGACAGGGGGAATCTACGAGCAGTACTTC
CATFLTGGIYEQYF
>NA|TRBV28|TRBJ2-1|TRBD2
TGTGCCAGCAGTTCCCCCCCGGGACTAGCGGCCCATGAGCAGTTCTTC
CASSSPPGLAAHEQFF
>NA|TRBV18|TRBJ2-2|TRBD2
TGTGCCAGCTCACCTTTAGCGGGGAACACCGGGGAGCTGTTTTTT
CASSPLAGNTGELFF
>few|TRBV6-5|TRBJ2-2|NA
TGTGCCAGCACCTCTCAGAGGGCAGCCACCGGGGAGCTGTTTTTT
CASTSQRAATGELFF
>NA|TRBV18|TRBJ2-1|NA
TGTGCCAGCCAAGGGGGGGTTGAGCAGTTCTTC
CASQGGVEQFF
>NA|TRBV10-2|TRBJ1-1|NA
TGCGCCAGCAGTGACCTTGGGGGGAGAGCTGAAGCTTTCTTT
CASSDLGGRAEAFF
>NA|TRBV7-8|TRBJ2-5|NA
TGTGCCAGCAGCGAAAGACTGGCAGGGGAGGAGACCCAGTACTTC
CASSERLAGEETQYF
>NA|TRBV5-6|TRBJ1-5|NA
TGTGCCAGCAGCTTGAGGGGTAGGCAGCCCCAGCATTTT
CASSLRGRQPQHF
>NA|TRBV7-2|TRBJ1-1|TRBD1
TGTGCCAGCAGCCGTCTGGGACAGGGCGAAGCTTTCTTT
CASSRLGQGEAFF
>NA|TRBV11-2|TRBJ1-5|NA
TGTGCCAGCAGCTTAGAAGCAAGCAATCAGCCCCAGCATTTT
CASSLEASNQPQHF
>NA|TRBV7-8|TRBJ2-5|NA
TGTGCCAGCAGCTCCCTTATCCAAGAGACCCAGTACTTC
CASSSLIQETQYF
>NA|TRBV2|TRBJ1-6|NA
TGTGCCAGCAGTGAGACAGGACTTAATAATTCACCCCTCCACTTT
CASSETGLNNSPLHF
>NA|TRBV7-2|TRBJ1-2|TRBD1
TGTGCCAGCAGCTTAGCATTGGACAGGGGGCTTAACTATGGCTACACCTTC
CASSLALDRGLNYGYTF
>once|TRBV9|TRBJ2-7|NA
TGTGCCAGCAGCCCAACAGGTTCCGAGCAGTACTTC
CASSPTGSEQYF
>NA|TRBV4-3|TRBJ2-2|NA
TGCGCCAGCAGCCAAGTCTTATCGAACACCGGGGAGCTGTTTTTT
CASSQVLSNTGELFF